This is a list of T cell receptor beta chains from one sample in a study of blood T cells in healthy people across ages. MiXCR was run by TCRdb on the 5' RACE reads, yielding one entry per CDR3 protein. The repertoire includes 850,000 to 1,100,000 distinct CDR3 sequences, more than 30% of them detected once, and over 10% sits in the top ten. Sequenced material: blood. These receptors all come from a man younger than 35 in good health. CDR3s include the opening cysteine and the closing phenylalanine or tryptophan. The order of the fields is J gene, D gene, V gene, clone size, CDR3 DNA, CDR3 protein. The D gene is left open where the match is weak. Some rows mark clone size as missing; the rest say once, few, many or name a class of expanded clone.

TRBJ2-3	NA	TRBV10-3	few	TGTGCCACAAAAAGGGTGGATACGCAGTATTTT	CATKRVDTQYF
TRBJ2-1	TRBD1	TRBV12-3/TRBV12-4	NA	TGTGCCAGCACCCCGGGACAGGGGGTCTACAATGAGCAGTTCTTC	CASTPGQGVYNEQFF
TRBJ2-5	TRBD2	TRBV7-2	NA	TGTGCCAGCAGCTCTCAGCGGGGGGGCACCCATGAGCAGTACTTC	CASSSQRGGTHEQYF
TRBJ2-1	NA	TRBV4-3	NA	TGCGCCAGCAGCTACAGAGGGGCGGGTGATGAGCAGTTCTTC	CASSYRGAGDEQFF
TRBJ1-4	TRBD1	TRBV2	few	TGTGCCAACCTACAGACAGGGGGAGGTGAAAAACTGTTTTTT	CANLQTGGGEKLFF
TRBJ2-1	TRBD2	TRBV6-5	NA	TGTGCCAGCAGTTTTTACGGGGGGGCCGGCAATGAGCAGTTCTTC	CASSFYGGAGNEQFF
TRBJ1-2	NA	TRBV7-2	NA	TGTGCCAGCAGCTTAGGTTTGGAGACAGTAGTTAGAGATGGCTACACCTTC	CASSLGLETVVRDGYTF
TRBJ1-5	TRBD1	TRBV20-1	once	TGCAGTGCTACTGACTCCGGGACAGGGGGCGAAAACCAGCCCCAGCATTTT	CSATDSGTGGENQPQHF
TRBJ1-1	NA	TRBV6-6	few	TGTGCCAGCAGTTACCGGGAGTTCACTGAAGCTTTCTTT	CASSYREFTEAFF
TRBJ2-1	NA	TRBV11-2	NA	TGTGCCAGCAGCGCCGTCCGGTATAGTAATGAGCAGTTCTTC	CASSAVRYSNEQFF
TRBJ2-5	NA	TRBV20-1	NA	TGCAGTGCTAGCCCTATGGGGGGGCCAAGGGAGACCCAGTACTTC	CSASPMGGPRETQYF
TRBJ2-7	TRBD2	TRBV12-3/TRBV12-4	NA	TGTGCCAGCAGCCCAACAAGGGCGGGGGTTTACAATGAGCAGTACTTC	CASSPTRAGVYNEQYF
TRBJ1-1	NA	TRBV29-1	few	TGCAGCGTTGTCTCCCGGCCAGAGACTGAAGCTTTCTTT	CSVVSRPETEAFF
TRBJ2-1	TRBD2	TRBV7-2	few	TGTGCCAGCAGCTCGCTCCTTGGACTAGTTAGCTATGAGCAGTTCTTC	CASSSLLGLVSYEQFF
TRBJ2-3	NA	TRBV7-3	NA	TGTGCCAGCAGCTTAAGACTACCCACAGATACGCAGTATTTT	CASSLRLPTDTQYF
TRBJ1-5	TRBD1	TRBV20-1	NA	TGCAGTGCTACGGGACAGGGATTTGGCAATCAGCCCCAGCATTTT	CSATGQGFGNQPQHF
TRBJ2-2	NA	TRBV5-1	NA	TGCGCCGGCAGCTTGGACAATTCGCCCGCGAACACCGGGGAGCTGTTTTTT	CAGSLDNSPANTGELFF